The 5 T cell receptor beta chains below come from one sample, sequenced in a study of blood T cell repertoires in COVID-19. The table came from immunoSEQ multiplex PCR; TCRdb's copy has only in-frame clones and leaves some out. The sample consists of roughly 140,000 clones, 88% of them appearing once. Sequenced input: peripheral blood. These receptors were taken from a human donor in a cohort sampled during active COVID-19.

This chain uses TRBV7-9 with TRBJ2-2; a possible D gene is TRBD2 (6 bases). Trimming shortened V by 5 bases and J by 0 bases, and 22 bases separated the two germline ends. CDR3 length equals 19 residues. Germline V CDR1 and CDR2: SEHNR, FQNEAQ (reference sequence). CDR3 DNA sequence: TGTGCCAGCAGCGCACTTCCAGGGCTAGCGCGGACGAACACCGGGGAGCTGTTTTTT. Translated, it gives CASSALPGLARTNTGELFF.

The rearrangement uses TRBV29-1 and TRBJ2-1; 10 nucleotides align to TRBD1. Trimming removed 7 bases from V and 3 bases from J; junction bases left unmatched: 6. CDR3 length: 14 amino acids. Looked up from germline, CDR1 is SQVTM and CDR2 is ANQGSEA. The DNA of the CDR3 is TGCAGCGCAGTGACAGGGGGCCTCTACAATGAGCAGTTCTTC. This translates into CSAVTGGLYNEQFF.

This sequence joins TRBV7-3 and TRBJ2-7, with D possibly TRBD2 on 6 matching bases. Germline V lookup: CDR1 SGHTA, CDR2 FQGTGA. V was pared by 1 base and J by 5 bases, with 9 bases between. The CDR3 spans 13 residues. The CDR3 coding sequence is TGTGCCAGCAGCTTAAAAGCGGGTAACGAGCAGTACTTC. Residues: CASSLKAGNEQYF.

This chain joins TRBV3-1 (or the pseudogene TRBV3-2) and TRBJ1-6, with 12 bases fitting TRBD1. J gave up 14 bases and V 0 bases, and 11 bases lay outside the gene matches. This CDR3 spans 17 amino acids. CDR1 is LGHDT, CDR2 YNNKEL, per germline (reference sequence). CDR3 region: CASSQEGTGGTRSTLHF. The DNA for the CDR3 is TGTGCCAGCAGCCAAGAAGGGACAGGGGGCACCCGTAGCACCCTCCACTTT.

This clone was seen a single time. V is TRBV2 and J is TRBJ1-1, with D possibly being TRBD1 (5 bases). The germline V gene has CDR1 SNHLY and CDR2 FYNNEI. V lost 6 bases and J lost 3, with 20 bases in between. The CDR3 has 16 amino acids. The CDR3 DNA reads as TGTGCCAGCAGGGCGGGGCAGGGTTCCCTTTACACTGAAGCTTTCTTT. Amino acid sequence: CASRAGQGSLYTEAFF. Together with reference TRBV2 and TRBJ1-1, the CDR3 gives the full variable domain: EPEVTQTPSHQVTQMGQEVILRCVPISNHLYFYWYRQILGQKVEFLVSFYNNEISEKSEIFDDQFSVERPDGSNFTLKIRSTKLEDSAMYFCASRAGQGSLYTEAFFGQGTRLTVV.